A selection of T cell receptor beta chains follows, all from one sample in a study of cytomegalovirus exposure and HLA in healthy donors. Sequencing used immunoSEQ multiplex PCR; TCRdb keeps in-frame clones, though not all of them. The sample has tens of thousands of clones, roughly 72% seen once. Specimen: PBMCs. Every receptor here comes from a man younger than 45 in good health and CMV-seronegative. Both conserved end residues are part of each CDR3. Each record gives: V gene, clone size, J gene, D gene, CDR3 protein, CDR3 DNA. The D gene is left open where the match is weak. Only some rows state a clone size, as once, few, many or a class for expanded clones.

TRBV5-1	few	TRBJ1-5	NA	CASSLNGGHVEPQHF	TGCGCCAGCAGCCTTAATGGAGGGCATGTTGAGCCCCAGCATTTT
TRBV9	once	TRBJ2-2	NA	CASSLTGNTGELFF	TGTGCCAGCAGCCTAACAGGGAACACCGGGGAGCTGTTTTTT
TRBV6-5	NA	TRBJ2-1	TRBD2	CASRRGSSGSVEQFF	TGTGCCAGCAGGAGAGGGTCTAGCGGGAGCGTTGAGCAGTTCTTC
TRBV2	NA	TRBJ1-1	TRBD1	CASREETGILAEAFF	TGTGCCAGCAGGGAAGAGACAGGGATATTGGCTGAAGCTTTCTTT
TRBV12-5	NA	TRBJ1-5	NA	CASGFLPGRTSRGNQPQHF	TGTGCTAGTGGTTTCCTTCCGGGTAGGACTTCGAGGGGCAATCAGCCCCAGCATTTT
TRBV18	NA	TRBJ1-2	NA	CASSPTGQGGYGYTF	TGTGCCAGCTCACCAACGGGGCAGGGAGGCTATGGCTACACCTTC
TRBV12-5	NA	TRBJ2-1	TRBD2	CASEPLAGRGNEQFF	TGTGCTAGTGAACCACTAGCGGGAAGGGGAAATGAGCAGTTCTTC
TRBV4-1	NA	TRBJ2-1	TRBD1	CASSQDVQGSEQFF	TGCGCCAGCAGCCAAGACGTACAGGGGTCTGAGCAGTTCTTC
TRBV18	NA	TRBJ2-1	TRBD1	CASSPQDRARSYNEQFF	TGTGCCAGCTCACCACAGGACAGGGCAAGATCCTACAATGAGCAGTTCTTC
TRBV27	few	TRBJ1-6	NA	CASSLSPGKVPLHF	TGTGCCAGCAGTTTATCTCCAGGGAAAGTACCCCTCCACTTT
TRBV2	few	TRBJ1-4	NA	CASSRSINEKLFF	TGTGCCAGCAGTCGGAGTATTAATGAAAAACTGTTTTTT
TRBV4-1	NA	TRBJ2-7	TRBD1	CASSQGLRDRNYEQYF	TGCGCCAGCAGCCAAGGTCTTCGGGACAGAAACTACGAGCAGTACTTC